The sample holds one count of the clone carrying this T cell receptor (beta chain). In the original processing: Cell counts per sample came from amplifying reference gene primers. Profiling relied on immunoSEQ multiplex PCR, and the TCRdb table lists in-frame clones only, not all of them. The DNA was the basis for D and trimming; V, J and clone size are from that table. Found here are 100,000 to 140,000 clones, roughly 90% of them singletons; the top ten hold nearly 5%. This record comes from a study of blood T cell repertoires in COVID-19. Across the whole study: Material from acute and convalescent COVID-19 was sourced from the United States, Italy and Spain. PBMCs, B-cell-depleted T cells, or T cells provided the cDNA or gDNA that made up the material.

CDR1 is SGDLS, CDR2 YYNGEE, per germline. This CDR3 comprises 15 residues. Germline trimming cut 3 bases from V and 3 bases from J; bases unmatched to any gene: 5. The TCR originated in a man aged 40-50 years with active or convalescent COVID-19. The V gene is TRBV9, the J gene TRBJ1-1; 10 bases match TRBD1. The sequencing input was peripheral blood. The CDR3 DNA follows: TGTGCCAGCAGCGAGACCGGGACAGGGGACACTGAAGCTTTCTTT. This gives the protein CASSETGTGDTEAFF. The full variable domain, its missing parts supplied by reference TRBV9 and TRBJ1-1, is DSGVTQTPKHLITATGQRVTLRCSPRSGDLSVYWYQQSLDQGLQFLIQYYNGEERAKGNILERFSAQQFPDLHSELNLSSLELGDSALYFCASSETGTGDTEAFFGQGTRLTVV.